Sequencing of this TCR beta chain was carried out in a study of Graves' ophthalmopathy and Graves' hyperthyroidism. Ophthalmopathy donors' eye disease showed moderate-to-severe activity, CAS of at least 3, NOSPECS of at least 4 and duration under 3 months. Exclusion criteria comprised other autoimmune diseases, uncontrolled infections, pregnancy or lactation in patients. Diagnosis was based on clinical symptoms, serum thyroxine, TRAb, thyroid ultrasound and orbital computed tomography. Beta-chain TCR CDR3 regions were amplified from RNA transcripts. An opening RT-PCR round employed HTBI primers and preceded a second-round multiplex PCR. TCRdb independently ran MiXCR on the multiplex PCR reads; one entry per CDR3 protein. This table holds nearly 400,000 distinct CDR3 sequences, 18% found once. This CDR3 contains 17 residues. J gave up 1 base and V 0 bases, and 4 bases lay outside the gene matches. Germline-derived CDR1 and CDR2 are MNHNY and SVGAGI (reference sequence).

This clonotype was recorded at least ten times. The source material was peripheral blood. The V call is TRBV6-6, the J call TRBJ2-2, with 8 bases fitting TRBD1. This TCR was sampled from a woman between 18 and 30 years old with Graves' ophthalmopathy. The CDR3 nucleotides are TGTGCCAGCAGTTACTCGACCGGGACAGGGAACACCGGGGAGCTGTTTTTT. Its protein product is CASSYSTGTGNTGELFF.